This T cell receptor (beta chain) was documented in a study of T cells after yellow fever vaccination. From germline, CDR1 is SNHLY and CDR2 FYNNEI. V dropped 5 bases and J dropped 2; count of bases not matched to a gene: 6. CDR3 length: 15 amino acids. TCRdb ran MiXCR on the 5' RACE reads and lists one entry per CDR3 protein. Of 620,000 or so distinct CDR3 sequences listed, approximately 13% are singletons. The material was PBMCs, obtained on the day of the yellow fever booster vaccination. The chain is built from TRBV2 and TRBJ2-4, with TRBD1 matching 7 bases. The receptor was derived from a man aged 30 to 45 who received the YFV17D yellow fever vaccine. The DNA for the CDR3 is TGTGCCAGCAGTACGGACAGGTCCACCAAAAACATTCAGTACTTC. It translates to CASSTDRSTKNIQYF. Full variable domain (missing parts from reference TRBV2 and TRBJ2-4): EPEVTQTPSHQVTQMGQEVILRCVPISNHLYFYWYRQILGQKVEFLVSFYNNEISEKSEIFDDQFSVERPDGSNFTLKIRSTKLEDSAMYFCASSTDRSTKNIQYFGAGTRLSVL.